Each of the 4 T cell receptor beta chains below was sequenced from the same sample in a study of siplizumab effects on memory and regulatory T cells. Data came from immunoSEQ multiplex PCR; TCRdb stores just in-frame clones and leaves some out. The sample shows just under 85,000 clones, 87% of them seen only once. The sequencing sample was made of Tregs sorted from blood. Receptors were obtained from a human donor in good health.

This clone appeared once. The chain couples TRBV2 to TRBJ2-1; no definite D call. The CDR3 runs 13 residues. The V gene's germline CDR1 is SNHLY and CDR2 FYNNEI. The germline V and J ends were trimmed by 7 bases and 4 bases, with 11 bases remaining between them. The CDR3 loop is CASKGPLYNEQFF. The CDR3 region has the DNA TGTGCCAGCAAAGGGCCTTTATACAATGAGCAGTTCTTC. Looking up the rest from reference TRBV2 and TRBJ2-1 gives the full variable domain: EPEVTQTPSHQVTQMGQEVILRCVPISNHLYFYWYRQILGQKVEFLVSFYNNEISEKSEIFDDQFSVERPDGSNFTLKIRSTKLEDSAMYFCASKGPLYNEQFFGPGTRLTVL.

The V call is TRBV6-5, the J call TRBJ2-7, with no clear D. The CDR3 contains 12 residues. Looked up from germline, CDR1 is MNHEY and CDR2 is SVGAGI. Trimming removed 7 bases at V and 2 bases at J, with 9 bases between. The CDR3 loop reads CASTKSAYEQYF. The CDR3 DNA is TGTGCCAGCACCAAATCGGCCTACGAGCAGTACTTC.

The chain has TRBV5-1 and TRBJ2-7; D gene ambiguous. In germline, CDR1 is SGHRS, CDR2 YFSETQ. This CDR3 is built from 14 residues. Trimming pared 4 bases from V and 5 bases from J, leaving 16 bases between. CDR3 nucleotide sequence: TGCGCCAGCAGCCCGGCCCCCGGCCGGGACGAGCAGTACTTC. This codes for CASSPAPGRDEQYF.

V usage is TRBV7-3 and J usage is TRBJ2-2, with D unresolved. Germline CDR1 is SGHTA and CDR2 is FQGTGA. The CDR3 covers 14 residues. V was clipped by 5 bases and J by 5 bases, with 12 bases between them. CDR3 amino acids: CASSLLPVTGELFF. DNA of the CDR3: TGTGCCAGCAGCCTCCTCCCTGTGACCGGGGAGCTGTTTTTT. Drawing the rest from reference TRBV7-3 and TRBJ2-2, the complete variable domain is GAGVSQTPSNKVTEKGKYVELRCDPISGHTALYWYRQSLGQGPEFLIYFQGTGAADDSGLPNDRFFAVRPEGSVSTLKIQRTERGDSAVYLCASSLLPVTGELFFGEGSRLTVL.